This T cell receptor (beta chain) was recovered during a study of shared clonotypes between healthy human individuals. The study, taken as a whole, reports: Generation probabilities were higher for clonotypes shared across all four sorted-subset donors than for unshared ones.

The CDR3 is 12 amino acids. The V end was cut by 5 bases, the J end by 1 base, with 6 bases between. Per the germline V gene, CDR1 is MDHEN and CDR2 is SYDVKM. Libraries were prepared by immunoSEQ multiplex PCR; TCRdb keeps only in-frame clonotypes and omits some of them. Of 2 million to 2.5 million clones listed, just over 90% are singletons. Splitting the CD4+ cells yielded a CD45RA+ naive subset and a CD45RA-negative memory subset. In regard to this clone: No antigen is known for it. The same CDR3 arises from other DNA sequences in this sample as well.

The sequence derives from a man aged 18 to 30 in good health. Some clones in this sample may be carry-over from other donors' samples. Material: naive CD4+ T cells from PBMCs. Subset denoted: CD45RA+ positively selected. The chain uses TRBV28 and TRBJ2-7; D call uncertain. CDR3 region: CASSLGSYEQYF. CDR3 bases: TGTGCCAGCAGTCTAGGGTCCTACGAGCAGTACTTC.